The sample holds a few counts of the clone carrying this T cell receptor (beta chain). Its target is unknown. The sample is drawn from a study of T cell repertoires in cytomegalovirus infection. About the research overall: Peptides in the study included HLA-C-restricted and HLA-B-restricted CMV epitopes. CMV infection and matching HLA type were both indicated by public TCR beta signatures.

Study-level results: Clonotype analysis showed dominance of the ex vivo response by HLA-C-restricted CMV-specific TCR beta clonotypes. Pooled public TCR beta family frequency picked out CMV carriers with the relevant HLA.

TCRdb ran MiXCR on the reads and lists one entry per CDR3 protein. The sample yields approximately 56,000 distinct CDR3 sequences, around 20% seen once. The CDR3 sequence is 15 residues long. Trimming at V came to 3 bases and at J to 2 bases, leaving 3 bases not matched to a gene. Per germline, CDR1 SGHTA and CDR2 FQGNSA. The sequencing used CD8+ T cells from cultured PBMCs, collected from culture after CMV antigen stimulation. The source is a human donor in good health (CMV status not recorded). Some clones in this sample may be carry-over from other donors' samples. V usage is TRBV7-2 and J usage is TRBJ2-7; TRBD2 aligns across 11 bases. CDR3 loop: CASSLPGLAAYEQYF. Written as DNA, the CDR3 is TGTGCCAGCAGCTTGCCGGGACTAGCGGCCTACGAGCAGTACTTC.